The 19 T cell receptor beta chains reported below all come from one sample, sequenced in a study of chemoradiotherapy in HPV16-positive cancers. Clones were sequenced by immunoSEQ multiplex PCR, and TCRdb holds only the in-frame ones, with some missing. In the table there are more than 30,000 clones, approximately 90% of which are singletons. The starting material was blood, obtained from a patient who underwent chemoradiotherapy. The source of these receptors is a human donor with HPV-associated anogenital cancer.

The chain joins TRBV5-1 to TRBJ2-3; 10 bases fit TRBD2. Germline V gene data show CDR1 as SGHRS and CDR2 as YFSETQ. V shed 6 bases, J shed 6 bases, and the junction held 10 bases outside the gene matches. The CDR3 is 15 amino acids. Written as DNA, the CDR3 is TGCGCCAGCACCATCAGCGGGAGGGCCTTGGATACGCAGTATTTT. Translation gives CASTISGRALDTQYF.

On this clone: The junction departs from the called germline gene at one end, perhaps through a read error. The chain carries TRBV6-1 and TRBJ1-2; D not resolved. CDR3 length: 11 residues. Germline CDR1 is MNHNS and CDR2 is SASEGT. Written as DNA, the CDR3 is TGTGCCAGCAGTGAAGAGCCGGGTTTCCACTTC. Translating gives CASSEEPGFHF.

The chain recombines TRBV30 with TRBJ2-7; D unresolved. The V gene's germline CDR1 is GTSNPN and CDR2 SVGIG (reference sequence). This CDR3 has 11 amino acids. V was trimmed by 0 bases and J by 1 base, leaving 1 base between them. The CDR3 DNA reads as TGTGCCTGGAGTGTTTCCTACGAGCAGTACTTC. Translated, it gives CAWSVSYEQYF.

This clone was picked up a small number of times. The J gene is TRBJ2-1, the V gene TRBV6-5; D is possibly TRBD2 (6 bases). This CDR3 comprises 15 residues. Trimming stripped 5 bases from V and 8 bases from J, with 19 bases between. Per the germline V gene, CDR1 is MNHEY and CDR2 is SVGAGI. The CDR3 region has the DNA TGTGCCAGCAGTCCCCCGGGACTCCTTGGCGATGAGCAGTTCTTC. Translating it yields CASSPPGLLGDEQFF.

The V and J genes are TRBV5-6 and TRBJ1-1; TRBD1 matches at 11 bases. CDR3 size: 16 residues. After removal of 4 bases from V and 3 bases from J, the junction contained 8 bases not matched to a gene. Germline assignment: CDR1 SGHDT and CDR2 YYEEEE. This chain's CDR3 is CASSGWTGGEDTEAFF. The DNA of the CDR3 is TGTGCCAGCAGCGGCTGGACAGGGGGCGAGGACACTGAAGCTTTCTTT.

This clone came up a few times. V and J are TRBV5-5 and TRBJ1-3; D gene uncertain. V shed 0 bases and J shed 0 bases, with 7 bases lying between them. In germline, CDR1 is SGHKS, CDR2 YYEKEE (reference sequence). CDR3 size: 15 residues. CDR3: CASSLGQSSGNTIYF. DNA of the CDR3: TGTGCCAGCAGCTTGGGGCAGAGCTCTGGAAACACCATATATTTT.

V and J are TRBV7-2 and TRBJ2-1, with 12 bases that match TRBD2. V lost 5 bases, J lost 0 bases, and 8 bases stayed unmatched. Germline lookup yields CDR1 SGHTA and CDR2 FQGNSA. The CDR3 covers 18 residues. CDR3 nucleotides: TGTGCCAGCAGCGAACTAGCGGGAGGCCCCAGCTCCTACAATGAGCAGTTCTTC. Its translation is CASSELAGGPSSYNEQFF.

The chain has TRBV7-2 and TRBJ2-1; no clear D gene. Trimming cost V 3 bases and J 0 bases, with 12 bases left between them. This CDR3 has 16 amino acids. Germline V gene lookup returns CDR1 SGHTA and CDR2 FQGNSA. The CDR3: CASSLSGDSSYNEQFF. The CDR3 nucleotides are TGTGCCAGCAGCTTGTCTGGGGATAGCTCCTACAATGAGCAGTTCTTC.

V usage is TRBV7-6 and J usage is TRBJ2-1, with 10 bases fitting TRBD2. The germline CDR1 and CDR2 sequences are SGHVS and FNYEAQ. The CDR3 consists of 15 residues. V trimming: 5 bases; J trimming: 13 bases; junction bases outside the gene matches: 14. The CDR3 loop reads CASSLLSGSGRTQFF. Written as DNA, the CDR3 is TGTGCCAGCAGCCTCCTTTCGGGTAGCGGGAGGACACAGTTCTTC.

V is TRBV5-4 and J is TRBJ2-3; D is uncertain. The ends were cut back, 1 base at V and 1 base at J, with 4 bases in the middle. The CDR3 totals 13 residues. Germline-derived CDR1 and CDR2 are SGHNT and YYREEE (reference sequence). The CDR3 bases are TGTGCCAGCAGCTTGCAGGGCACAGATACGCAGTATTTT. Protein: CASSLQGTDTQYF.

V and J are TRBV5-4 and TRBJ1-2; D is uncertain. The CDR3 contains 13 residues. The germline CDR1 and CDR2 sequences are SGHNT and YYREEE (reference sequence). V lost 4 bases and J 7 bases, leaving 14 bases between the germline ends. The CDR3 coding sequence is TGTGCCAGCAGCACTGACGGGGTTGGTGGCTACACCTTC. Its translation: CASSTDGVGGYTF.

The chain joins TRBV23-1 to TRBJ2-2; D may match TRBD1 or TRBD2 (5 bases each). TRBV23-1 is assigned to the ORF class and has an uncertain function. The CDR3 is 14 amino acids. Trimming left V 8 bases short and J 2 bases short, with 12 bases between. CDR3 sequence: CASLRDPNTGELFF. The CDR3 DNA reads TGCGCCAGCCTCCGGGACCCTAACACCGGGGAGCTGTTTTTT.

With respect to this clone: Different DNA sequences within this sample yield the same CDR3. CDR3: CAISEGGEGQPQHF. Here the CDR3 DNA reads TGTGCCATCAGTGAAGGTGGGGAGGGGCAGCCCCAGCATTTT. The genes are TRBV10-3 and TRBJ1-5; TRBD1 might be the D (5 bases). The germline V and J ends were trimmed by 3 bases and 7 bases, with 13 bases remaining between them. Germline V CDR1 and CDR2: ENHRY, SYGVKD. The CDR3 is 14 residues long.

The gene calls are TRBV7-8 and TRBJ2-3; 8 bases match TRBD1. The CDR3 is made up of 16 amino acids. Trimming took 0 bases from V and 4 from J; bases not matched to a gene: 6. Germline CDR1 SGHVS, CDR2 FQNEAQ. CDR3 in DNA: TGTGCCAGCAGCTTAGCTGATCCAGGGGGCTCAGATACGCAGTATTTT. Residues: CASSLADPGGSDTQYF.

This chain connects TRBV6-1 to TRBJ1-1, with D possibly being TRBD1 (5 bases). The CDR3 is 15 residues long. Trimming stripped 10 bases from V and 0 bases from J, with 18 bases between. Looked up from germline, CDR1 is MNHNS and CDR2 is SASEGT. The CDR3 protein is CATTEPGRVNTEAFF. CDR3 in DNA: TGTGCCACCACCGAACCGGGACGGGTGAACACTGAAGCTTTCTTT.

The CDR3, as DNA: TGCAGCGCCGAGGTGGGCTCTGGGGCCAACGTCCTGACTTTC. Translated, it gives CSAEVGSGANVLTF. The chain has TRBV29-1 and TRBJ2-6; D is ambiguous. The CDR3 totals 14 residues. V gave up 7 bases and J gave up 0 bases, with 10 bases separating them. Germline V gives CDR1 SQVTM, CDR2 ANQGSEA.

The chain employs TRBV10-3 and TRBJ2-5, with D tentatively TRBD2 (5 bases). CDR1 and CDR2 from the germline V gene are ENHRY and SYGVKD. The CDR3 totals 13 residues. V dropped 2 bases and J dropped 5 bases, with 9 bases sitting between them. DNA of the CDR3: TGTGCCATCAGTGAGGGGTCGGGGGAGACCCAGTACTTC. Its protein is CAISEGSGETQYF.

The chain links TRBV11-3 to TRBJ2-2; D call uncertain. The V gene lost 2 bases and the J gene lost 8 bases, with 12 bases spanning the gap. The CDR3 extends over 14 amino acids. Per the germline V gene, CDR1 is SGHNT and CDR2 is YENEEA. The CDR3 is CASSLRVSTGELFF. The DNA for the CDR3 is TGTGCCAGCAGCTTAAGGGTCTCTACAGGGGAGCTGTTTTTT. The whole variable domain, filled in from reference TRBV11-3 and TRBJ2-2, reads EAGVVQSPRYKIIEKKQPVAFWCNPISGHNTLYWYLQNLGQGPELLIRYENEEAVDDSQLPKDRFSAERLKGVDSTLKIQPAELGDSAVYLCASSLRVSTGELFFGEGSRLTVL.

The chain joins TRBV30 to TRBJ2-2; 7 bases map to TRBD2. Germline V gives CDR1 GTSNPN, CDR2 SVGIG (reference sequence). After removal of 2 bases from V and 2 bases from J, the junction contained 8 bases not matched to a gene. The CDR3 contains 16 residues. The CDR3 reads CAWSPEGRVNTGELFF. As DNA, the CDR3 is TGTGCCTGGAGTCCCGAGGGGAGGGTAAACACCGGGGAGCTGTTTTTT.